The 15 T cell receptor beta chains given below trace back to one sample, sequenced in a study of OX40 agonist ivuxolimab in advanced cancers. The repertoire was sequenced with immunoSEQ multiplex PCR; TCRdb's copy has only in-frame clones and lacks some. The data show approximately 15,000 clones, roughly nine tenths seen once. Sequences were derived from CD4+ or CD8+ T cells sorted from blood, sampled in a trial of the OX40 agonist ivuxolimab. The receptors derive from an adult with an advanced solid tumor such as melanoma, head and neck, liver or kidney cancer.

This rearrangement joins TRBV21-1 to TRBJ2-3. TRBV21-1 is flagged as a pseudogene. The CDR3 is 15 residues long. The CDR3 DNA reads TGTGCCAGCACCGAACAGGGGAGGGGCACAGATACGCAGTATTTT. Protein: CASTEQGRGTDTQYF.

This sequence joins TRBV7-8 and TRBJ2-5; 9 nucleotides align to TRBD2. This CDR3 has 14 residues. Looked up from germline, CDR1 is SGHVS and CDR2 is FQNEAQ. V lost 5 bases to trimming and J lost 5 bases; unmatched junction nucleotides: 6. Here the CDR3 DNA reads TGTGCCAGCAGCCCCTCGGCGGGGGGGGAGACCCAGTACTTC. Protein: CASSPSAGGETQYF.

The J gene is TRBJ1-5, the V gene TRBV7-9; D is ambiguous. Germline V gives CDR1 SEHNR, CDR2 FQNEAQ (reference sequence). The V gene lost 1 base and the J gene lost 4 bases, with 23 bases spanning the gap. The CDR3 covers 19 residues. The CDR3 reads CASSLGDRAGGSPNQPQHF. The DNA of the CDR3 is TGTGCCAGCAGCTTAGGCGATAGGGCTGGCGGGTCTCCAAATCAGCCCCAGCATTTT.

CDR3 bases: TGTGCCACCAGCGGTCTTTTGGATGGAGGAAACACCATATATTTT. Translating gives CATSGLLDGGNTIYF. This rearrangement joins TRBV15 to TRBJ1-3; no reliable D call. The CDR3 sequence is 15 residues long. V lost 5 bases to trimming and J lost 4 bases, with 15 bases between them. Germline V lookup: CDR1 LNHNV, CDR2 YYDKDF (reference sequence).

The V gene is TRBV6-5, the J gene TRBJ2-2; D uncertain. The CDR3 totals 14 residues. Germline V gene sequence: CDR1 MNHEY, CDR2 SVGAGI. The V end lost 2 bases, the J end lost 0 bases, and 4 bases lay between the germline ends. CDR3 region: CASSYGANTGELFF. The CDR3 DNA sequence: TGTGCCAGCAGTTACGGGGCGAACACCGGGGAGCTGTTTTTT.

This rearrangement joins TRBV7-9 to TRBJ2-5, with D perhaps TRBD2 (6 bases). Trimming cost V 3 bases and J 5 bases, with 10 bases left between them. Germline lookup yields CDR1 SEHNR and CDR2 FQNEAQ (reference sequence). The CDR3 sequence is 13 residues long. In nucleotides, the CDR3 is TGTGCCAGCAGCTTGGGGGGAGTGGAGACCCAGTACTTC. This translates into CASSLGGVETQYF.

This clone was seen once. The J gene is TRBJ1-2, the V gene TRBV2; possible D gene TRBD1, 6 bases. The germline V gene has CDR1 SNHLY and CDR2 FYNNEI. The CDR3 loop spans 12 amino acids. Trimming removed 8 bases from V and 1 base from J, with 8 bases in between. The CDR3 sequence is CASGQFNYGYTF. The CDR3 bases are TGTGCCAGCGGACAGTTTAACTATGGCTACACCTTC.

The chain uses TRBV11-2 and TRBJ1-1, with 7 bases that match TRBD1. V shed 3 bases and J 5 bases; nucleotides not matched to a gene: 6. The CDR3 contains 14 residues. The germline V gene has CDR1 SGHAT and CDR2 FQNNGV. In DNA form, the CDR3 reads TGTGCCAGCAGCTTCGAGGGGGCGAGAACTGAAGCTTTCTTT. Translating gives CASSFEGARTEAFF.

The rearrangement uses TRBV6-5 and TRBJ2-1; 9 positions agree with TRBD2. Trimming removed 2 bases from V and 3 bases from J; junction bases left unmatched: 5. This CDR3 has 16 amino acids. The germline CDR1 and CDR2 sequences are MNHEY and SVGAGI. The CDR3 region is CASSYVAGGHYNEQFF. Here the CDR3 DNA reads TGTGCCAGCAGTTACGTCGCGGGGGGGCACTACAATGAGCAGTTCTTC.

J is TRBJ1-1 and V is TRBV5-6; 9 bases line up with TRBD1. Germline CDR1 reads SGHDT; CDR2 reads YYEEEE. Trimming cost V 4 bases and J 0 bases; bases outside gene matches: 1. The CDR3 has 14 residues. CDR3: CASSRTGVNTEAFF. CDR3 coding DNA: TGTGCCAGCAGCCGGACAGGGGTGAACACTGAAGCTTTCTTT.

J is TRBJ2-5 and V is TRBV6-5; no firm D call. This CDR3 is 13 amino acids long. The V and J ends lost 1 base and 3 bases respectively, with 6 bases between them. Germline values: CDR1 MNHEY, CDR2 SVGAGI. This chain's CDR3 is CASSYLIEETQYF. CDR3 in DNA: TGTGCCAGCAGTTACTTAATTGAAGAGACCCAGTACTTC.

This chain links TRBV2 with TRBJ2-5; a weak D match, TRBD1 (5 bases). There are 15 residues in the CDR3. V was pared by 3 bases and J by 4 bases, with 15 bases between. Germline CDR1 and CDR2: SNHLY and FYNNEI. The CDR3 sequence: CASSELRGRAETQYF. The DNA for the CDR3 is TGTGCCAGCAGTGAGCTTAGGGGCAGGGCAGAGACCCAGTACTTC.

The rearrangement uses TRBV27 and TRBJ2-3; perhaps TRBD2 as D (6 bases). This CDR3 has 15 residues. CDR1 is MNHEY, CDR2 SMNVEV, per germline (reference sequence). V shed 6 bases and J shed 4 bases, with 17 bases lying between them. CDR3 sequence reads: CASRALGGVADTQYF. The CDR3 DNA follows: TGTGCCAGCAGGGCCTTGGGGGGAGTAGCAGATACGCAGTATTTT.

The chain combines TRBV15 with TRBJ2-7; maybe TRBD2 (6 bases). The V end lost 8 bases, the J end lost 2 bases, and 10 bases lay between the germline ends. This CDR3 comprises 12 residues. Germline V gives CDR1 LNHNV, CDR2 YYDKDF (reference sequence). CDR3 amino acids: CATGRTAYEQYF. In nucleotides, the CDR3 is TGTGCCACCGGGAGGACCGCCTACGAGCAGTACTTC.

The gene calls are TRBV7-6 and TRBJ2-7; 7 bases are shared with TRBD1. Germline V CDR1 and CDR2: SGHVS, FNYEAQ. The V and J ends lost 1 base and 3 bases, in that order; junction bases with no gene match: 3. This CDR3 region has 14 residues. The CDR3 sequence is CASSLGGTVYEQYF. As DNA, the CDR3 is TGTGCCAGCAGCTTAGGGGGGACAGTCTACGAGCAGTACTTC.